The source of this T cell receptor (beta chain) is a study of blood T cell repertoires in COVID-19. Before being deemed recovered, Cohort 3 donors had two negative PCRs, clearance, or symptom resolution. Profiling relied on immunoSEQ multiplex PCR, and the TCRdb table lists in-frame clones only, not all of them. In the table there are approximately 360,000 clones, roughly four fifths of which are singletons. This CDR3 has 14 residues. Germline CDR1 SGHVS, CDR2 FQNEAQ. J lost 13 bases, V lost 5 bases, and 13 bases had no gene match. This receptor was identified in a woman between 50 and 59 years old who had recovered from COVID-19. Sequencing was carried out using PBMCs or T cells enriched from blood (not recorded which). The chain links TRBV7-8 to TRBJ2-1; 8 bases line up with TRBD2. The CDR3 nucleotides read TGTGCCAGCAGCCTACCACCGGGGACTAGAGATCAGTTCTTC. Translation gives CASSLPPGTRDQFF.